These 5 T cell receptor beta chains originate from one sample sequenced in a study of memory CD4+ T cells and cytomegalovirus serostatus. The sort gate was single viable CD3+CD4+CD8-CD45RO+ cells for memory CD4+ T cells. Sequencing used immunoSEQ multiplex PCR; TCRdb keeps in-frame clones, though not all of them. Found here are 40,000 to 55,000 clones, roughly 78% of them singletons; the top ten hold about 0.7%. Sequenced: memory CD4+ T cells from blood. These receptor sequences come from an adult in good health and CMV-seronegative.

This clone was counted only a few times. The chain uses TRBV6-6 and TRBJ1-2; 7 nucleotides agree with TRBD1. Unmatched junction bases numbered 8, after V lost 0 bases and J lost 7 bases. The CDR3 consists of 15 residues. CDR1 is MNHNY and CDR2 is SVGAGI in the germline V gene (reference sequence). The CDR3 region is CASSYSGSGGSGYTF. CDR3 nucleotides: TGTGCCAGCAGTTACTCGGGGTCAGGGGGAAGTGGCTACACCTTC.

In nucleotides, the CDR3 is TGTGCCAGCAGTACAGGGTTAATTGGGACCCAGTACTTC. This encodes CASSTGLIGTQYF. The chain uses TRBV6-6 and TRBJ2-5, with D possibly being TRBD1 (6 bases). With 5 bases removed from V and 7 bases from J, the gap between germline ends came to 14 bases. CDR3 length: 13 amino acids. Germline CDR1 is MNHNY and CDR2 is SVGAGI (reference sequence).

The V gene is TRBV5-4, the J gene TRBJ2-3; D gene uncertain. From germline, CDR1 is SGHNT and CDR2 YYREEE (reference sequence). The CDR3 covers 16 residues. V lost 2 bases, J lost 0 bases, and 13 bases lay in between. CDR3 sequence reads: CASSFLVSASTDTQYF. CDR3 sequence (DNA): TGTGCCAGCAGCTTCCTGGTGTCTGCTAGCACAGATACGCAGTATTTT.

The chain links TRBV7-2 to TRBJ2-6, with D possibly TRBD1 on 5 matching bases. Trimming removed 4 bases at V and 0 bases at J, with 16 bases between. Germline assignment: CDR1 SGHTA and CDR2 FQGNSA. The length of the CDR3 is 18 residues. The DNA for the CDR3 is TGTGCCAGCAGCTACCGTTTTCAGGGAAGCTCTGGGGCCAACGTCCTGACTTTC. Its protein product is CASSYRFQGSSGANVLTF.

This sequence joins TRBV29-1 and TRBJ1-1; TRBD1 aligns across 8 bases. V lost 4 bases, J lost 5 bases, and 6 bases stayed unmatched. The germline V gene encodes CDR1 SQVTM and CDR2 ANQGSEA. CDR3 length: 13 residues. The CDR3 DNA is TGCAGCGTTGCACGGACAGGGAGGACTGAAGCTTTCTTT. The encoded protein is CSVARTGRTEAFF.